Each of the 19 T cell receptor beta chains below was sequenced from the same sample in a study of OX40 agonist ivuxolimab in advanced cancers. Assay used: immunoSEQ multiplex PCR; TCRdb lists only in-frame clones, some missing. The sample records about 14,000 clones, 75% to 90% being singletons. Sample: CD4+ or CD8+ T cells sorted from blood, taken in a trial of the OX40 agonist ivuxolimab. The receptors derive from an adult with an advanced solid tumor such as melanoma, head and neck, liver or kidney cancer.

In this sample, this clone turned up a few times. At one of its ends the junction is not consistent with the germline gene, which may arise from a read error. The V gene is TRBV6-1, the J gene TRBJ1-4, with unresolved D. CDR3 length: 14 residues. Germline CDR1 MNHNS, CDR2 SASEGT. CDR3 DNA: TGTGCCATCAGTGAGCACCCAACTAATGAAAAACTGTTTTTT. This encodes CAISEHPTNEKLFF.

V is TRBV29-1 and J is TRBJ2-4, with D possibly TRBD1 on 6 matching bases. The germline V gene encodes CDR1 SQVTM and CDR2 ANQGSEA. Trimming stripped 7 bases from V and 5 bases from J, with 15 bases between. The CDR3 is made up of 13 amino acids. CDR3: CSANRENENIQYF. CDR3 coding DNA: TGCAGCGCCAACAGGGAAAACGAAAACATTCAGTACTTC.

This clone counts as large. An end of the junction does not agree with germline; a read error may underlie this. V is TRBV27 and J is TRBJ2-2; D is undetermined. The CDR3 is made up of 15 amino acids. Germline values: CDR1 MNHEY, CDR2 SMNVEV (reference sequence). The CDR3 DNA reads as TGTGCCAGCAGTTTGGAGTCTGGGAACGCCGGGGAGCTGTTTTTT. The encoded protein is CASSLESGNAGELFF.

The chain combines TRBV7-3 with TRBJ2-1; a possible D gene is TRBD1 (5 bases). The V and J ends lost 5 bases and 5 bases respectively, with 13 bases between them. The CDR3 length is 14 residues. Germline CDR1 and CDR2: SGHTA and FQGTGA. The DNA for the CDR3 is TGTGCCAGCAGCACTGTGGGGCCAGACAATGAGCAGTTCTTC. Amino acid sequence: CASSTVGPDNEQFF.

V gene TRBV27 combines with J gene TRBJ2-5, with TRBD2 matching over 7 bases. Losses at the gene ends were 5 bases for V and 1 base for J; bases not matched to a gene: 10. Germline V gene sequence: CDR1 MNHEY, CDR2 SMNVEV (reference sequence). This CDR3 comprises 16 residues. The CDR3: CASSALATGSQETQYF. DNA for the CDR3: TGTGCCAGCAGTGCACTAGCGACGGGTTCCCAAGAGACCCAGTACTTC.

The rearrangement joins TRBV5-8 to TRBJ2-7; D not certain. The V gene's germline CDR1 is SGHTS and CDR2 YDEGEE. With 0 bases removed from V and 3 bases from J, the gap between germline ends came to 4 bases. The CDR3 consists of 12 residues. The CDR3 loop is CASSLVSYEQYF. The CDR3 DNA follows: TGTGCCAGCAGCTTGGTAAGCTACGAGCAGTACTTC.

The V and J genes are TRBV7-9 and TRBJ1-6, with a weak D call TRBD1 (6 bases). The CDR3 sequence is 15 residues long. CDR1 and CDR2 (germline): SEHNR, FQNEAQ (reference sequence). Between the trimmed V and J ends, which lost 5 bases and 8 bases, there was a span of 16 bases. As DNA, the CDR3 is TGTGCCAGCAGCGAGTCCAACAGGGCTTATTCACCCCTCCACTTT. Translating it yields CASSESNRAYSPLHF.

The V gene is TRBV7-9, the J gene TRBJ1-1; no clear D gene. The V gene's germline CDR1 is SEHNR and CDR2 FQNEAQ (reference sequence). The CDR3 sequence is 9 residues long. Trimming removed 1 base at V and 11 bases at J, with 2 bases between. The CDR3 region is CASSLGAFF. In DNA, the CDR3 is TGTGCCAGCAGCTTAGGTGCTTTCTTT.

The CDR3 reads CASSTTLNYGYTF. The CDR3 region has the DNA TGTGCCAGCAGCACCACTTTGAACTATGGCTACACCTTC. This rearrangement joins TRBV9 to TRBJ1-2; D unclear. The CDR3 extends over 13 amino acids. Germline CDR1 is SGDLS and CDR2 is YYNGEE. V was pared by 4 bases and J by 2 bases, with 9 bases between. Based on the CDR3 plus reference TRBV9 and TRBJ1-2, the full variable domain is DSGVTQTPKHLITATGQRVTLRCSPRSGDLSVYWYQQSLDQGLQFLIQYYNGEERAKGNILERFSAQQFPDLHSELNLSSLELGDSALYFCASSTTLNYGYTFGSGTRLTVV.

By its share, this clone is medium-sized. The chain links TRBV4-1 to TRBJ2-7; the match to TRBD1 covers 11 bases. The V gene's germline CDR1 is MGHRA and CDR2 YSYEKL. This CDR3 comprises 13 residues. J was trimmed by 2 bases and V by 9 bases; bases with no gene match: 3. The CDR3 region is CARTDRGPYEQYF. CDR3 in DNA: TGCGCCAGGACGGACAGGGGGCCCTACGAGCAGTACTTC.

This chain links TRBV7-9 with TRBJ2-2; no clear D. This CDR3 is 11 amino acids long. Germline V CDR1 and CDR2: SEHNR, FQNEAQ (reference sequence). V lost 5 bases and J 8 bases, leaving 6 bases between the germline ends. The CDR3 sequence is CASSPQGELFF. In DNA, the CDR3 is TGTGCCAGCAGCCCCCAGGGGGAGCTGTTTTTT.

As DNA, the CDR3 is TGTGCCAGCAGTTTATCCTGGGGGATCGTCAATGAGCAGTTCTTC. The encoded protein is CASSLSWGIVNEQFF. The V and J genes are TRBV27 and TRBJ2-1; either TRBD1 or TRBD2 may supply D (5 bases each). Trimming cost V 0 bases and J 6 bases, with 12 bases left between them. The germline CDR1 and CDR2 sequences are MNHEY and SMNVEV (reference sequence). The CDR3 totals 15 residues.

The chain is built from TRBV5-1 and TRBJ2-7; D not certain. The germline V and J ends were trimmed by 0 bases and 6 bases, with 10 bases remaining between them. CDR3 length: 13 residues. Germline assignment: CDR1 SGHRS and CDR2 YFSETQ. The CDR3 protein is CASSLGSPPEQYF. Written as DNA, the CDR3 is TGCGCCAGCAGCTTGGGTTCCCCCCCCGAGCAGTACTTC.

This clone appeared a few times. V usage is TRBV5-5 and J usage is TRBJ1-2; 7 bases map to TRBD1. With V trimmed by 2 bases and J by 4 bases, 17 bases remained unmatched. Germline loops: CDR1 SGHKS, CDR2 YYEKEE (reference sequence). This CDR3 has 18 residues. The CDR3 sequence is CASSFSRLGWGDSYGYTF. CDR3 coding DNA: TGTGCCAGCAGCTTCTCACGCCTTGGGTGGGGGGACAGCTATGGCTACACCTTC. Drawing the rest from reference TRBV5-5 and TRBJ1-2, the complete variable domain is DAGVTQSPTHLIKTRGQQVTLRCSPISGHKSVSWYQQVLGQGPQFIFQYYEKEERGRGNFPDRFSARQFPNYSSELNVNALLLGDSALYLCASSFSRLGWGDSYGYTFGSGTRLTVV.

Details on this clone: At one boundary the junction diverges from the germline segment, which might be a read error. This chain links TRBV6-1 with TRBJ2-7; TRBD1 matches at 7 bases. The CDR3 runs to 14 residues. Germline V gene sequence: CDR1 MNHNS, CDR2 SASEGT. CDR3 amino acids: CAISSTGQPSEQYF. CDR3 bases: TGTGCCATCAGTAGTACGGGACAGCCCTCCGAGCAGTACTTC.

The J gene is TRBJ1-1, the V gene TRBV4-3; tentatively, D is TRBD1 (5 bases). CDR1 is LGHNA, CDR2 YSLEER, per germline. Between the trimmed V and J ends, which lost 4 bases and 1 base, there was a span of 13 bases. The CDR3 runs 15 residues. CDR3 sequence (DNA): TGCGCCAGCAGCCGGTGGGGTGGGGGGAACACTGAAGCTTTCTTT. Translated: CASSRWGGGNTEAFF.

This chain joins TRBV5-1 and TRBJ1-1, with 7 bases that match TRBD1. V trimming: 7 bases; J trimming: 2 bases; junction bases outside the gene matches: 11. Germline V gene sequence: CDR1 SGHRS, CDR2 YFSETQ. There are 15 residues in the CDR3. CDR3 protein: CASGHWDSVNTEAFF. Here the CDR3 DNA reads TGCGCCAGCGGCCACTGGGACAGCGTCAACACTGAAGCTTTCTTT.

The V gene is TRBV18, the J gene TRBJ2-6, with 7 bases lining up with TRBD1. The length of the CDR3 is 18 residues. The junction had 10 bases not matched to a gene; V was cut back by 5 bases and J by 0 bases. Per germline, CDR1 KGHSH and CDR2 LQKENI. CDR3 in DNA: TGTGCCAGCTCATTTCGGGACAGTGTCTCCTCTGGGGCCAACGTCCTGACTTTC. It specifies CASSFRDSVSSGANVLTF.

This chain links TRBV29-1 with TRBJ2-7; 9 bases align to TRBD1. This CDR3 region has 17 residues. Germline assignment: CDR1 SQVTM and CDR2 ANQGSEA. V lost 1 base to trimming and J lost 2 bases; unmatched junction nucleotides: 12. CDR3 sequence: CSVEAAPLTGGPYEQYF. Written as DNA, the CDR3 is TGCAGCGTTGAAGCAGCCCCGTTGACAGGGGGTCCCTACGAGCAGTACTTC.